This is a list of T cell receptor beta chains from one sample in a study of cytomegalovirus exposure and HLA in healthy donors. Generated by immunoSEQ multiplex PCR, the TCRdb table keeps only in-frame clones and is missing some. The sample's table shows approximately 47,000 clones. The specimen sequenced was PBMCs. These receptors were taken from a male donor in good health and CMV-seronegative. Both conserved end residues are part of each CDR3. A D gene is named only where the DNA matches it firmly.

D,V,J,DNA,CDR3
.,TRBV30,TRBJ1-3,TGTGCCTGGGGCAGGGGACCAAGAAACACCATATATTTT,CAWGRGPRNTIYF
.,TRBV5-6,TRBJ1-1,TGTGCCAGCAGCCGATCACAGGGGAACACTGAAGCTTTCTTT,CASSRSQGNTEAFF
.,TRBV15,TRBJ2-3,TGTGCCACCAGCGGGGGGTCCAGCACAGATACGCAGTATTTT,CATSGGSSTDTQYF
.,TRBV30,TRBJ2-3,TGTGCCTGGAGTGTACAACCAGATACGCAGTATTTT,CAWSVQPDTQYF
TRBD2,TRBV6-6,TRBJ2-3,TGTGCCAGCAGATCTGGGACTAGCGGGGAACCCCATACGCAGTATTTT,CASRSGTSGEPHTQYF
.,TRBV29-1,TRBJ1-1,TGCAGCGTTGTGGGGGGGGAGGTGAACACTGAAGCTTTCTTT,CSVVGGEVNTEAFF
TRBD1,TRBV5-1,TRBJ1-5,TGCGCCAGCAGCTCAGGACAGGTTGGTCAGCCCCAGCATTTT,CASSSGQVGQPQHF
TRBD2,TRBV11-3,TRBJ2-3,TGTGCCAGCAGCGTGGGACTAGCGGGAGCAGATACGCAGTATTTT,CASSVGLAGADTQYF
.,TRBV5-1,TRBJ1-5,TGCGCCAGCAGCTTGCAAGGAGAGGGTCAGCCCCAGCATTTT,CASSLQGEGQPQHF
TRBD1,TRBV2,TRBJ1-3,TGTGCCAGCAGCCTAGACAGGGCCTCCTCTGGAAACACCATATATTTT,CASSLDRASSGNTIYF
.,TRBV7-2,TRBJ2-7,TGTGCCAGCAGCATCACAGACGCCCACGAGCAGTACTTC,CASSITDAHEQYF
.,TRBV30,TRBJ2-6,TGTGCCTGGAGTGACGGAGGGAGGCGATCCGGGGCCAACGTCCTGACTTTC,CAWSDGGRRSGANVLTF
.,TRBV19,TRBJ2-6,TGTGCCAGTAGTTTAGGGTTCGGTGGGGCCAACGTCCTGACTTTC,CASSLGFGGANVLTF
TRBD1,TRBV7-9,TRBJ1-3,TGTGCCAGCAGCTTAGCACCTAGGACAGGAAAGAGCTCTGGAAACACCATATATTTT,CASSLAPRTGKSSGNTIYF
TRBD1,TRBV5-1,TRBJ2-3,TGCGCCAGCAGCCTGGGACAGGGAGGAGATACGCAGTATTTT,CASSLGQGGDTQYF
.,TRBV6-5,TRBJ2-5,TGTGCCAGCAGTTCAGGTTACCAAGAGACCCAGTACTTC,CASSSGYQETQYF
TRBD1,TRBV29-1,TRBJ1-1,TGCAGCGCCATCCTACCCGCAGGGGGCGCCACTGAAGCTTTCTTT,CSAILPAGGATEAFF
.,TRBV4-2,TRBJ2-3,TGTGCCAGCAGCCAAGCCTTCCCTATTAGCACAGATACGCAGTATTTT,CASSQAFPISTDTQYF
.,TRBV4-1,TRBJ2-1,TGCGCCAGCAGCCAAGATGAAGGGGTTGTGGGTGAGCAGTTCTTC,CASSQDEGVVGEQFF
TRBD1,TRBV30,TRBJ2-7,TGTGCCTGGGCGGACAGGGACAGTTTCCGCGAGCAGTACTTC,CAWADRDSFREQYF
.,TRBV18,TRBJ2-7,TGTGCCAGCGCAGGGTCGGGTACCGAGCAGTACTTC,CASAGSGTEQYF
.,TRBV5-8,TRBJ1-1,TGTGCCAGCAGCTTTATTGCTGGGGGCTTGAACACTGAAGCTTTCTTT,CASSFIAGGLNTEAFF
.,TRBV5-6,TRBJ2-7,TGTGCCAGCAGCTTAATCGGGGGAAGGGGTTTTTCCTACGAGCAGTACTTC,CASSLIGGRGFSYEQYF
TRBD1,TRBV30,TRBJ1-6,TGTGCCTGGAGGGCCATTCGGGGACAGGGCGGTTCACCCCTCCACTTT,CAWRAIRGQGGSPLHF
TRBD2,TRBV30,TRBJ2-5,TGTGCCTGGAGCGGGGGACTAGCGGGGGCCTACGAGACCCAGTACTTC,CAWSGGLAGAYETQYF
TRBD1,TRBV20-1,TRBJ1-3,TGCAGTGCTTTAGACAGGGGCACCATATATTTT,CSALDRGTIYF
TRBD1,TRBV7-9,TRBJ2-5,TGTGCCAGCAGCCCCCGGGACAGTTCGTTAGAGACCCAGTACTTC,CASSPRDSSLETQYF
.,TRBV19,TRBJ1-2,TGTGCCAGTAGTCCCGTAACAGGGAGAGGTGGCTACACCTTC,CASSPVTGRGGYTF
TRBD1,TRBV18,TRBJ2-1,TGTGCCAGCTCCGGGACAGTCGACAATGAGCAGTTCTTC,CASSGTVDNEQFF
.,TRBV5-6,TRBJ1-6,TGTGCCAGCACGGGGTCGCGAAATTCACCCCTCCACTTT,CASTGSRNSPLHF
.,TRBV7-6,TRBJ2-1,TGTGCCAGCAGCTTAGAGGGGTTTGAGCAGTTCTTC,CASSLEGFEQFF
.,TRBV30,TRBJ1-5,TGTGCCTGGAGTGAGAAAAAAGGGGGACGGCAGCCCCAGCATTTT,CAWSEKKGGRQPQHF
.,TRBV9,TRBJ1-3,TGTGCCAGCAGCCCCCGGGGGTTCTCTGGAAACACCATATATTTT,CASSPRGFSGNTIYF
.,TRBV29-1,TRBJ1-1,TGCAGCGTCCTGGACAGTGAAGCTTTCTTT,CSVLDSEAFF
.,TRBV28,TRBJ2-7,TGTGCCAGCAGTTTAGAGGCAGGGGGGTCCTACGAGCAGTACTTC,CASSLEAGGSYEQYF
.,TRBV19,TRBJ1-1,TGTGCCAGTAGTCAGACTATGAACACTGAAGCTTTCTTT,CASSQTMNTEAFF
.,TRBV9,TRBJ1-1,TGTGCCAGCAGCGTACCTGGGAGGACTGAAGCTTTCTTT,CASSVPGRTEAFF
.,TRBV18,TRBJ1-2,TGTGCCAGCTCACCGGGTAGTGGCCTAGACTACACCTTC,CASSPGSGLDYTF
TRBD1,TRBV2,TRBJ2-2,TGTGCCACCACCTCGCGGACAGGGGAGATCGGGGAGCTGTTTTTT,CATTSRTGEIGELFF
.,TRBV30,TRBJ2-3,TGTGCCTGGAGTGCCCTTACTTTCGAGGCAGATACGCAGTATTTT,CAWSALTFEADTQYF
.,TRBV12-5,TRBJ1-1,TGTGCTAGTGGTTTGCCTTTAGACAGGTGGGACACTGAAGCTTTCTTT,CASGLPLDRWDTEAFF
TRBD1,TRBV6-1,TRBJ1-1,TGTGCCAGCAGTCGCCAGGGGGACGACGGGAAAGCTTTCTTT,CASSRQGDDGKAFF
.,TRBV19,TRBJ1-2,TGTGCCAGTAGTATAGAGGGGGCGGTCGGCTATGGCTACACCTTC,CASSIEGAVGYGYTF
TRBD1,TRBV4-1,TRBJ2-3,TGCGCCAGCAGCCACAGAATCCGGACAGGGGTAACAGATACGCAGTATTTT,CASSHRIRTGVTDTQYF
.,TRBV19,TRBJ1-1,TGTGCCAGTAGTATAGCGGGGGGAAGGGGTTTCATCACTGAAGCTTTCTTT,CASSIAGGRGFITEAFF
.,TRBV11-2,TRBJ2-7,TGTGCCAGCAGCTTAGGGCGGGGACAGACGAGCTCCTACGAGCAGTACTTC,CASSLGRGQTSSYEQYF
TRBD1,TRBV27,TRBJ1-6,TGTGCCAGCAGTTTGAGGACAGGAGCTTATAATTCACCCCTCCACTTT,CASSLRTGAYNSPLHF
TRBD2,TRBV7-2,TRBJ2-1,TGTGCCAGCAGCTCGATAGCGGGGGATGAAAATGAGCAGTTCTTC,CASSSIAGDENEQFF
TRBD1,TRBV18,TRBJ1-6,TGTGCCAGCTCACGTGACAGGGATAATTCACCCCTCCACTTT,CASSRDRDNSPLHF
.,TRBV29-1,TRBJ1-2,TGCAGCGTTGAAACACAGGGTAGGGCCTATGGCTACACCTTC,CSVETQGRAYGYTF
TRBD1,TRBV10-1,TRBJ1-1,TGCGCCAGCAGGTCGGGGACAGCTACGAACACTGAAGCTTTCTTT,CASRSGTATNTEAFF
.,TRBV27,TRBJ1-3,TGTGCCAGCAGGGAGGATTTTAGCTCTGGAAACACCATATATTTT,CASREDFSSGNTIYF